A selection of T cell receptor beta chains follows, all from one sample in a study of cytotoxic CD8 clonotypes in ibrutinib-treated CLL. The protocol was immunoSEQ multiplex PCR, while the TCRdb copy is restricted to in-frame clones and leaves out a portion. The table lists 330,000 or so clones, over 55% of them singletons. The starting material was PBMCs, obtained after 36 months of ibrutinib treatment. The receptor set was obtained from a human donor with chronic lymphocytic leukemia. Both conserved end residues are part of each CDR3. Each record gives: V gene, D gene, J gene, clone size, CDR3 protein, CDR3 DNA. The D gene is left open where the match is weak. Expanded clones get a size class; other rows say once, few or many, or leave the size out.

TRBV10-3,-,TRBJ2-7,-,CAIRALAPLSFGEQYF,TGTGCCATCAGGGCCCTAGCGCCTTTATCCTTCGGCGAGCAGTACTTC
TRBV4-1,-,TRBJ2-7,-,CASRMAHGQTYEQYF,TGCGCCAGCAGAATGGCCCATGGACAGACCTACGAGCAGTACTTC
TRBV5-1,-,TRBJ2-6,few,CASSLYSGANVLTF,TGCGCCAGCAGCTTGTACTCTGGGGCCAACGTCCTGACTTTC
TRBV6-5,TRBD2,TRBJ2-3,-,CASSSSGSVTDTQYF,TGTGCCAGCAGCAGCAGCGGGAGCGTCACAGATACGCAGTATTTT
TRBV9,TRBD1,TRBJ1-4,-,CASSVGDRGFEKLFF,TGTGCCAGCAGCGTAGGGGACAGGGGGTTTGAAAAACTGTTTTTT
TRBV19,-,TRBJ1-2,-,CASSKRTGWVDGYTF,TGTGCCAGTAGTAAAAGGACGGGATGGGTGGATGGCTACACCTTC
TRBV19,-,TRBJ1-5,-,CASSTGPNRSQHF,TGTGCCAGTAGTACGGGCCCGAATAGGTCCCAGCATTTT
TRBV7-2,-,TRBJ1-2,-,CASSFRTVSIGYTF,TGTGCCAGCAGCTTTAGGACGGTTTCTATAGGCTACACCTTC
TRBV29-1,TRBD2,TRBJ2-7,once,CSVEGLAGGYEQYF,TGCAGCGTTGAAGGCCTAGCGGGAGGGTACGAGCAGTACTTC
TRBV4-1,-,TRBJ2-5,-,CASSQGSLLAVQETQYF,TGCGCCAGCAGCCAAGGGTCCTTACTAGCTGTTCAAGAGACCCAGTACTTC
TRBV11-3,TRBD2,TRBJ2-1,-,CASSFRGLAGVEQFF,TGTGCCAGCAGCTTCAGGGGACTAGCGGGGGTTGAGCAGTTCTTC
TRBV18,-,TRBJ2-1,-,CASSPPAQSSHNEQFF,TGTGCCAGCTCACCCCCGGCACAGTCCAGCCACAATGAGCAGTTCTTC
TRBV11-3,-,TRBJ2-7,-,CASSFWVYEQYF,TGTGCCAGCAGCTTCTGGGTTTACGAGCAGTACTTC
TRBV5-6,TRBD2,TRBJ2-1,-,CASSPTSGTANEQFF,TGTGCCAGCAGCCCTACTAGCGGGACAGCCAATGAGCAGTTCTTC
TRBV7-3,-,TRBJ2-3,-,CASRRGASSTDTQYF,TGTGCCAGCCGTCGGGGGGCGTCTAGCACAGATACGCAGTATTTT
TRBV27,TRBD1,TRBJ2-5,-,CASRSQGSETQYF,TGTGCCAGCAGGTCACAGGGGAGCGAGACCCAGTACTTC